This T cell receptor beta chain originates from a study of cytomegalovirus exposure and HLA in healthy donors. Study outcomes and limitations: Whilst most TCR sequences proved rare, a subset of public TCRs occurred across many donors. The authors listed 150 to 200 TCR beta chains as cytomegalovirus-associated. At a 0.05 false discovery rate, a later analysis found about 17,000 TCR beta sequences to be associated with HLA alleles.

In regard to this clone: Its cognate antigen is unknown.

Vbeta (60) and Jbeta (13) primers were used in the PCR. TCRdb's table, derived via immunoSEQ multiplex PCR, lists solely in-frame clones and lacks some. The sample yields over 130,000 clones, around 79% seen once. The sequenced sample was PBMCs. This TCR was recovered from a man aged 45-60 years in good health and CMV-seropositive.

CDR3 amino acids: CASSLGLAGTNEQFF. The CDR3 nucleotides read TGTGCCAGCAGCTTAGGACTAGCGGGGACAAATGAGCAGTTCTTC. The V and J genes are TRBV7-8 and TRBJ2-1, with 11 bases fitting TRBD2. Germline values: CDR1 SGHVS, CDR2 FQNEAQ. Germline trimming cut 1 base from V and 7 bases from J; bases unmatched to any gene: 3. CDR3 length equals 15 residues.